At least ten counts were recorded for the clone carrying this TCR beta chain. The CDR3 runs to 13 residues. Germline loops: CDR1 SGHDN, CDR2 FVKESK. V lost 3 bases, J lost 4 bases, and 0 bases stayed unmatched. This sample stems from a study of early T cells in non-severe SARS-CoV-2 infection. TCRdb used MiXCR to reprocess the 5' RACE reads, holding one entry per CDR3 protein. The table has 30,000 to 35,000 distinct CDR3 sequences, 5.5% to 7% seen once; the top ten hold roughly 4.1%. Sequenced material: whole blood. The source is an adult who was a healthcare worker with PCR-confirmed SARS-CoV-2 infection or an uninfected control (not recorded which). The V and J genes are TRBV14 and TRBJ1-5; 7 bases are a match to TRBD1. CDR3 residues: CASSQTGNQPQHF. The CDR3 coding sequence is TGTGCCAGCAGCCAGACAGGGAATCAGCCCCAGCATTTT.